The TCR beta chain described here comes from a study of regulatory T cells in long-lasting Graves disease. Overall study results and limits: Persistent-disease Graves' patients showed less TCR diversity than new cases.

CDR3 regions were amplified by Arm-PCR using iRepertoire HTBI primers to build TCR beta libraries. MiXCR, applied by TCRdb to the multiplex PCR reads, yields one record per CDR3 protein. The table includes some 490,000 distinct CDR3 sequences, about 11% detected once. A few counts support this clonotype. Its antigen is not identified. The time point here: newly diagnosed GD, antithyroid drugs for less than 3 months. PBMCs provided the RNA from which the TCR library was made. With EDTA tubes as the receptacles, about 8.1 milliliters of peripheral blood were drawn. This CDR3 has 15 residues. With 3 bases clipped from V and 5 bases from J, the junction kept 9 bases outside the gene matches. Germline CDR1 and CDR2: MGHRA and YSYEKL. The same sample was also studied in work on T cells in Graves' hyperthyroidism and ophthalmopathy. From that study: Separation of ophthalmopathy from stable hyperthyroidism was achieved by a 13 V-J model.

The chain carries TRBV4-1 and TRBJ1-2; 7 positions agree with TRBD1. The sequences come from peripheral blood mononuclear cells (PBMCs), collected at new diagnosis, from a patient treated with antithyroid drugs. The receptor was derived from a woman in her twenties or thirties with Graves disease. This CDR3 reads CASSQPGTEFYGYTF. The CDR3 nucleotides read TGCGCCAGCAGCCAGCCCGGGACAGAATTTTATGGCTACACCTTC.